This is a list of T cell receptor beta chains from one sample in a study of neurological immune-mediated disorders. TCRdb reprocessed the 5' RACE reads via MiXCR and lists one record per CDR3 protein. The sample gives nearly 30,000 distinct CDR3 sequences, around 10% of which show up once; about 5.3% is in the top ten. The sequencing input was PBMCs. All receptors derive from a woman aged 55-69 years in good health. Each CDR3 is given with its conserved first and last residue. The D gene is left open where the match is weak. Not every row has a clone size; where given, it reads once, few, many or a size class.

v_call: TRBV3-1; d_call: .; clone_size: many; j_call: TRBJ2-7; cdr3_aa: CASSQVIDEQYF; cdr3_nt: TGTGCCAGCAGCCAAGTTATCGACGAGCAGTACTTC
v_call: TRBV20-1; d_call: .; clone_size: many; j_call: TRBJ1-5; cdr3_aa: CSAREGIEQPQHF; cdr3_nt: TGCAGTGCTAGGGAAGGAATAGAGCAGCCCCAGCATTTT
v_call: TRBV19; d_call: TRBD1; clone_size: many; j_call: TRBJ2-7; cdr3_aa: CASSIRTGSSYEQYF; cdr3_nt: TGTGCCAGTAGTATCCGGACAGGTTCTTCCTACGAGCAGTACTTC
v_call: TRBV15; d_call: .; clone_size: many; j_call: TRBJ2-2; cdr3_aa: CATSRDRDPGELFF; cdr3_nt: TGTGCCACCAGCAGAGACAGGGATCCCGGGGAGCTGTTTTTT
v_call: TRBV7-2; d_call: .; clone_size: .; j_call: TRBJ2-2; cdr3_aa: CASSFVPPGTGELFF; cdr3_nt: TGTGCCAGCAGCTTTGTACCCCCTGGGACCGGGGAGCTGTTTTTT
v_call: TRBV7-7; d_call: TRBD2; clone_size: many; j_call: TRBJ2-7; cdr3_aa: CASSQTLGGGEQYF; cdr3_nt: TGTGCCAGCAGCCAAACCCTGGGGGGGGGCGAGCAGTACTTC
v_call: TRBV29-1; d_call: .; clone_size: many; j_call: TRBJ1-2; cdr3_aa: CSVDPSLENYGYTF; cdr3_nt: TGCAGCGTTGACCCCAGCCTGGAGAACTATGGCTACACCTTC
v_call: TRBV9; d_call: .; clone_size: medium-sized; j_call: TRBJ2-2; cdr3_aa: CASSARPEPGRSNTGELFF; cdr3_nt: TGTGCCAGCAGCGCCCGACCGGAGCCGGGGAGGTCGAACACCGGGGAGCTGTTTTTT
v_call: TRBV29-1; d_call: TRBD1; clone_size: many; j_call: TRBJ2-7; cdr3_aa: CSVEDEGAPGRDEQYF; cdr3_nt: TGCAGCGTTGAAGATGAGGGGGCTCCTGGCCGTGACGAGCAGTACTTC
v_call: TRBV12-3/TRBV12-4; d_call: TRBD1; clone_size: many; j_call: TRBJ2-2; cdr3_aa: CASSLAFLRQGDTGELFF; cdr3_nt: TGTGCCAGCAGTTTAGCGTTTTTAAGACAGGGAGACACCGGGGAGCTGTTTTTT
v_call: TRBV15; d_call: .; clone_size: many; j_call: TRBJ1-1; cdr3_aa: CATSRVGGRRSNTEAFF; cdr3_nt: TGTGCCACCAGCAGAGTGGGGGGCAGGCGGTCGAACACTGAAGCTTTCTTT
v_call: TRBV6-2/TRBV6-3; d_call: TRBD2; clone_size: many; j_call: TRBJ2-7; cdr3_aa: CASRLSGGSSYEQYF; cdr3_nt: TGTGCCAGCAGATTGAGTGGCGGGAGCTCCTACGAGCAGTACTTC
v_call: TRBV5-1; d_call: .; clone_size: many; j_call: TRBJ2-2; cdr3_aa: CASSPGSWGNTGELFF; cdr3_nt: TGCGCCAGCAGCCCAGGGAGTTGGGGGAACACCGGGGAGCTGTTTTTT
v_call: TRBV12-3/TRBV12-4; d_call: .; clone_size: many; j_call: TRBJ1-6; cdr3_aa: CASSWGGVYNSPLHF; cdr3_nt: TGTGCCAGCAGTTGGGGGGGGGTCTATAATTCACCCCTCCACTTT
v_call: TRBV20-1; d_call: TRBD1; clone_size: many; j_call: TRBJ1-1; cdr3_aa: CSARVTGAEAFF; cdr3_nt: TGCAGTGCTAGAGTTACAGGGGCAGAAGCTTTCTTT
v_call: TRBV20-1; d_call: TRBD1; clone_size: .; j_call: TRBJ2-7; cdr3_aa: CSACDRGDTFEQYF; cdr3_nt: TGCAGTGCGTGTGACAGGGGGGATACCTTCGAGCAGTACTTC
v_call: TRBV5-1; d_call: .; clone_size: many; j_call: TRBJ1-2; cdr3_aa: CASRLTEYGYTF; cdr3_nt: TGCGCCAGCAGACTGACAGAGTATGGCTACACCTTC
v_call: TRBV6-1; d_call: TRBD1; clone_size: many; j_call: TRBJ2-1; cdr3_aa: CASRETGDNEQFF; cdr3_nt: TGTGCCAGCAGAGAGACAGGGGACAATGAGCAGTTCTTC